The 5 T cell receptor beta chains presented below share a single source sample, sequenced in a study of CXCR3-negative and CXCR3-positive naive CD8 T cells. The TRB libraries of cDNA were built by UMI-labeled 5' RACE. One entry per CDR3 protein, without DNA, is what TCRdb gives after re-calling the 5' RACE reads. This table lists 9,100 or so distinct CDR3 sequences. Specimen: naive CXCR3- CD8+ T cells from blood. Subset: CD45RO-CCR7+CD27+CD95- naive CD8+ T cells lacking CXCR3 (TNR3-). These receptors were taken from a human donor in good health. Some clones in this sample may be carry-over from other donors' samples.

J is TRBJ2-7 and V is TRBV7-9; without DNA, the TCRdb call of TRBD1 cannot be checked. The V gene's germline CDR1 is SEHNR and CDR2 FQNEAQ (reference sequence). This CDR3 is built from 16 residues. CDR3 sequence: CASGEGNGQLTYEQYF.

The chain is built from TRBV20-1 and TRBJ2-5; TCRdb indicates TRBD2, and absent DNA this call remains unverified. Per germline, CDR1 DFQATT and CDR2 SNEGSKA (reference sequence). The length of the CDR3 is 13 residues. This chain's CDR3 is CSARSGTRKTQYF.

This clonotype is identified as medium-sized from frequency. This chain joins TRBV29-1 and TRBJ2-1; as DNA is missing, the TRBD2 call by TCRdb cannot be tested. There are 16 residues in the CDR3. CDR1 is SQVTM and CDR2 is ANQGSEA in the germline V gene. The CDR3 spells CSALPGGLAGSNEQFF.

The chain couples TRBV13 to TRBJ1-2; TCRdb lists TRBD1, though no DNA is available to test this call. This CDR3 has 15 amino acids. CDR1 is PRHDT, CDR2 FYEKMQ, per germline (reference sequence). The CDR3 loop is CASSLRPGARGGHTF.

The gene calls are TRBV29-1 and TRBJ2-7; the TCRdb call, TRBD1, lacks DNA for checking. The CDR3 contains 14 residues. Germline V gene lookup returns CDR1 SQVTM and CDR2 ANQGSEA. CDR3 region: CSVEDLDRGYEQYF.